What follows are 15 T cell receptor beta chains derived from one specimen sequenced in a study of immune characterization of retroperitoneal liposarcoma. TCRdb called the PCR reads again in MiXCR, with one record for every CDR3 protein. The repertoire consists of approximately 2,000 distinct CDR3 sequences, with 25% to 30% occurring once and the leading ten covering more than 15%. Source material: tumor tissue. These receptors originate from a female donor with retroperitoneal liposarcoma.

This clonotype is labeled medium-sized. The chain couples TRBV6-1 to TRBJ2-1; perhaps TRBD2 as D (5 bases). The V gene lost 8 bases and the J gene lost 1 base, with 21 bases spanning the gap. CDR3 length equals 17 residues. Looked up from germline, CDR1 is MNHNS and CDR2 is SASEGT. The CDR3 nucleotides read TGTGCCAGCTGGTCTAGCCTCCTTGGAGGATCCTACAATGAGCAGTTCTTC. Translating it yields CASWSSLLGGSYNEQFF.

By sample fraction, this clonotype is medium-sized. The chain recombines TRBV6-1 with TRBJ1-6, with 7 bases fitting TRBD1. The V segment lost 10 bases and the J segment 6 bases; nucleotides outside the gene matches: 6. The CDR3 extends over 13 amino acids. Germline-derived CDR1 and CDR2 are MNHNS and SASEGT. CDR3 coding DNA: TGTGCCATCGTGGACAGGCTTAATTCACCCCTCCACTTT. This encodes CAIVDRLNSPLHF.

This clonotype was detected many times. The junction differs from germline at one of its ends, possibly a read error. The chain has TRBV5-3 and TRBJ2-5; D is unresolved. TRBV5-3 is an ORF, and what it does is uncertain. This CDR3 contains 13 residues. Here the CDR3 DNA reads TGTGCCAGCAGCTTGGAGTACCAAGAGACCCAGTACTTC. It codes for CASSLEYQETQYF.

The chain has TRBV11-2 and TRBJ2-1; 7 bases align to TRBD1. TRBJ2-7 matches the DNA end more closely, so the J call is doubtful. Germline V gene sequence: CDR1 SGHAT, CDR2 FQNNGV. The CDR3 is 14 residues long. The CDR3 region has the DNA TGTGCCAGCAGCAGAGGGACAGCATCCTACGAGCAGTACTTC. Its translation is CASSRGTASYEQYF.

This clonotype is categorized as large. The chain employs TRBV12-3 or TRBV12-4 and TRBJ2-1; TRBD2 matches 13 bases. The J call is in doubt because the DNA end fits TRBJ2-7 better. The CDR3 length is 16 residues. CDR3 DNA sequence: TGTGCCAGCAGTCCCACGACTAGCGGGAGGTTATACGAGCAGTACTTC. Translating it yields CASSPTTSGRLYEQYF.

The chain employs TRBV11-3 and TRBJ2-1, with D hard to call. From germline, CDR1 is SGHNT and CDR2 YENEEA. V was cut by 0 bases and J by 0 bases, with 9 bases left in between. The CDR3 runs to 16 residues. CDR3 nucleotides: TGTGCCAGCAGCTTAGATCAAACTCGCTCCTACAATGAGCAGTTCTTC. It specifies CASSLDQTRSYNEQFF. Full variable domain (missing parts from reference TRBV11-3 and TRBJ2-1): EAGVVQSPRYKIIEKKQPVAFWCNPISGHNTLYWYLQNLGQGPELLIRYENEEAVDDSQLPKDRFSAERLKGVDSTLKIQPAELGDSAVYLCASSLDQTRSYNEQFFGPGTRLTVL.

This clonotype is classed as hyperexpanded (1% or more). The V gene is TRBV6-1, the J gene TRBJ2-1; TRBD1 agrees at 9 bases. The J segment lost 9 bases and the V segment lost 5 bases, leaving 20 bases of the junction unmatched. Germline CDR1 is MNHNS and CDR2 is SASEGT. The CDR3 covers 18 residues. The CDR3 nucleotides read TGTGCCAGCAGTTCGCCCCAAGGTTCAGGGACAGGGAAAGGTGAGCAGTTCTTC. It yields the protein CASSSPQGSGTGKGEQFF.

This clonotype is judged large. The chain links TRBV12-3 or TRBV12-4 to TRBJ2-7, with 9 bases that match TRBD2. V shed 4 bases and J 0 bases; nucleotides not matched to a gene: 1. This CDR3 has 14 amino acids. This CDR3 is CASSSSGTSYEQYF. The CDR3 region has the DNA TGTGCCAGCAGTTCTAGCGGGACCTCCTACGAGCAGTACTTC.

This chain uses TRBV7-2 with TRBJ2-1; no definite D call. The CDR3 is made up of 14 amino acids. The V end was cut by 0 bases, the J end by 5 bases, with 8 bases between. Looked up from germline, CDR1 is SGHTA and CDR2 is FQGNSA. The CDR3 DNA sequence: TGTGCCAGCAGCTTAGCCCATAGGAACAATGAGCAGTTCTTC. It encodes CASSLAHRNNEQFF.

About this clonotype: Since a much larger clone is just one base distant, this may be a read error. V is TRBV4-1 and J is TRBJ1-1; D might be TRBD1 (5 bases). Germline V gives CDR1 MGHRA, CDR2 YSYEKL. The CDR3 covers 16 residues. CDR3 protein: CASSPGLYGGNTETFF. CDR3 coding DNA: TGCGCCAGCAGCCCAGGACTCTACGGGGGGAACACTGAAACTTTCTTT.

This clonotype is categorized as medium-sized (0.01 to 0.1%). The rearrangement links TRBV4-1 to TRBJ2-1, with TRBD2 matching over 15 bases. Trimming at V came to 1 base and at J to 0 bases, leaving 10 bases not matched to a gene. Germline V gene data show CDR1 as MGHRA and CDR2 as YSYEKL. The CDR3 has 21 amino acids. The CDR3, as DNA: TGCGCCAGCAGCCAAGTAGGCGGACTAGCGGGAGGGAGTAGCTCCTACAATGAGCAGTTCTTC. It yields the protein CASSQVGGLAGGSSSYNEQFF.

As regards this clonotype: Without the conserved terminal phenylalanine or tryptophan, this CDR3 likely stems from a read error. The J gene is TRBJ2-5, the V gene TRBV27, with D possibly called TRBD1 or TRBD2 (5 bases each). The better agreement between TRBJ2-1 and the DNA end casts doubt on the J call. CDR3 length: 14 residues. CDR1 is MNHEY, CDR2 SMNVEV, per germline (reference sequence). The CDR3 reads CASSAGTTNNEQFY. The DNA of the CDR3 is TGTGCCAGCAGTGCCGGGACCACTAACAATGAGCAGTTCTAC.

This rearrangement joins TRBV7-8 to TRBJ2-1, with 7 bases aligning to TRBD1. The J call may be mistaken, given a closer DNA end match to TRBJ2-5. Germline CDR1 reads SGHVS; CDR2 reads FQNEAQ. CDR3 length: 15 amino acids. This chain's CDR3 is CASSQIGTAQETQYF. CDR3 coding DNA: TGTGCCAGCAGCCAAATCGGGACAGCGCAAGAGACCCAGTACTTC.

This clonotype is hyperexpanded. J is TRBJ2-1 and V is TRBV10-3, with 9 bases lining up with TRBD2. The J call is uncertain, as TRBJ2-7 better fits the DNA end. The germline V gene has CDR1 ENHRY and CDR2 SYGVKD. The CDR3 sequence is 16 residues long. The CDR3 DNA follows: TGTGCCATCAGAGTAGCGGGAGAGGCCCAGCGCCACGAGCAGTACTTC. It yields the protein CAIRVAGEAQRHEQYF.

By share, this clonotype counts as medium-sized (0.01 to 0.1%). The V and J genes are TRBV7-8 and TRBJ2-1, with 14 bases identical to TRBD2. Germline lookup yields CDR1 SGHVS and CDR2 FQNEAQ. The CDR3 contains 16 residues. Trimming at V came to 5 bases and at J to 8 bases, leaving 8 bases not matched to a gene. CDR3 amino acids: CASSPRLAGGIDEQFF. CDR3 sequence (DNA): TGTGCCAGCAGCCCGAGACTAGCGGGGGGGATAGATGAGCAGTTCTTC.